The 13 T cell receptor beta chains in this list originate from one sample, sequenced in a study of CD8 T cells in ankylosing spondylitis. TCRdb re-analysed the 5' RACE reads in MiXCR, keeping a single row per CDR3 protein. The table includes 240,000 or so distinct CDR3 sequences, approximately 9% detected once. Input material: blood, either unsorted or a sorted T cell fraction (not recorded which). These TCRs come from a male donor with ankylosing spondylitis or in good health (not recorded which).

This clonotype was detected many times. This chain uses TRBV10-3 with TRBJ2-2; TRBD1 might be the D (6 bases). The CDR3 has 15 amino acids. V was cut by 9 bases and J by 0 bases, with 14 bases left in between. Looked up from germline, CDR1 is ENHRY and CDR2 is SYGVKD. The CDR3 is CAMGPGHSNTGELFF. The CDR3 DNA is TGTGCCATGGGACCGGGACACTCGAACACCGGGGAGCTGTTTTTT.

In this sample, this clonotype turned up many times. The chain combines TRBV24-1 with TRBJ1-3, with D tentatively TRBD1 (5 bases). The CDR3 is made up of 15 amino acids. Germline lookup yields CDR1 KGHDR and CDR2 SFDVKD. The ends were cut back, 4 bases at V and 6 bases at J, with 15 bases in the middle. The CDR3 bases are TGTGCCACCAGTGACGGCTCAGGGTGGGAAAACACCATATATTTT. Translation: CATSDGSGWENTIYF.

This clonotype was detected a few times. The chain's CDR3 is CASRKDRAGANVLTF. CDR3 nucleotides: TGTGCCAGCAGAAAGGACAGGGCTGGGGCCAACGTCCTGACTTTC. The chain employs TRBV7-3 and TRBJ2-6; TRBD1 aligns across 8 bases. Germline V gene lookup returns CDR1 SGHTA and CDR2 FQGTGA. Losses at the gene ends were 6 bases for V and 2 bases for J; bases not matched to a gene: 3. The CDR3 is 15 amino acids.

This clonotype was seen repeatedly, ten times or more. The CDR3 nucleotides read TGCAGTGCGGCGGACAGGGCAAGCAAAAACATTCAGTACTTC. It translates to CSAADRASKNIQYF. The chain has TRBV20-1 and TRBJ2-4; TRBD1 agrees at 8 bases. CDR1 is DFQATT, CDR2 SNEGSKA, per germline (reference sequence). J lost 3 bases, V lost 6 bases, and 7 bases had no gene match. The CDR3 has 14 amino acids.

This clonotype was counted many times. This sequence joins TRBV12-3 or TRBV12-4 and TRBJ1-2; 7 bases align to TRBD1. CDR3 length equals 13 residues. Trimming cost V 4 bases and J 6 bases; bases outside gene matches: 5. The CDR3 DNA is TGTGCCAGCAGTTCACAGGGGCGTCATGGCTACACCTTC. Translating gives CASSSQGRHGYTF.

This clonotype showed up many times. The rearrangement links TRBV21-1 to TRBJ2-2; the table names TRBD1, a call not compared with the DNA. TRBV21-1 is listed as a pseudogene. The CDR3 length is 15 residues. For the CDR3, the DNA is TGTGCCATCCCACGGGGACGTCGAGGGTCCGGGGAGCTGTTTTTT. As protein: CAIPRGRRGSGELFF.

The sample holds many counts of this clonotype. This chain connects TRBV20-1 to TRBJ2-3; no firm D call. Germline CDR1 DFQATT, CDR2 SNEGSKA (reference sequence). The CDR3 spans 11 residues. The germline V and J ends were trimmed by 7 bases and 7 bases, with 12 bases remaining between them. DNA for the CDR3: TGCAGTGTTCCCGCTTACTATACGCAGTATTTT. This translates into CSVPAYYTQYF.

This clonotype was observed many times. V and J are TRBV20-1 and TRBJ2-1, with D perhaps being TRBD1 or TRBD2 (5 bases each). The CDR3 loop spans 15 amino acids. Germline lookup yields CDR1 DFQATT and CDR2 SNEGSKA (reference sequence). V lost 6 bases, J lost 4 bases, and 19 bases lay in between. DNA of the CDR3: TGCAGTGCCATAATCGGGTCGGGACGGTACAATGAGCAGTTCTTC. This gives the protein CSAIIGSGRYNEQFF.

This chain uses TRBV10-2 with TRBJ2-5; 11 bases are a match to TRBD2. The CDR3 has 16 residues. V lost 8 bases and J lost 2; bases outside the gene matches: 10. Germline assignment: CDR1 WSHSY and CDR2 SAAADI. The CDR3 sequence is CASEEASGGNQETQYF. In DNA form, the CDR3 reads TGCGCCAGCGAGGAGGCTAGCGGGGGGAATCAAGAGACCCAGTACTTC.

This clonotype was picked up many times. The chain recombines TRBV20-1 with TRBJ2-1, with D hard to call. The CDR3 consists of 11 residues. Looked up from germline, CDR1 is DFQATT and CDR2 is SNEGSKA (reference sequence). DNA of the CDR3: TGCAGCCAGAGCTCCTACAATGAGCAGTTCTTC. Amino acid sequence: CSQSSYNEQFF.

This clonotype showed up many times. The chain links TRBV5-1 to TRBJ2-7; 8 bases line up with TRBD1. Germline V CDR1 and CDR2: SGHRS, YFSETQ. V shed 3 bases and J 7 bases; nucleotides not matched to a gene: 6. This CDR3 region has 13 residues. CDR3 residues: CASSSRQGREQYF. CDR3 coding DNA: TGCGCCAGCAGCTCTAGACAGGGGCGAGAGCAGTACTTC.

As to this clonotype: With a much larger clone just one base away, this may be a read error. V usage is TRBV3-1 and J usage is TRBJ2-7, with 12 bases matching TRBD2. CDR1 is LGHDT, CDR2 YNNKEL, per germline (reference sequence). V lost 8 bases, J lost 9 bases, and 20 bases stayed unmatched. This CDR3 region has 17 residues. CDR3 protein: CASCPWTSGTRGYGQYF. CDR3 coding DNA: TGTGCCAGCTGCCCGTGGACTAGCGGGACCAGGGGGTATGGGCAGTACTTC.

CDR3 protein: CASSLMGTPQETQYF. CDR3 nucleotide sequence: TGTGCCAGCAGCTTGATGGGGACACCCCAAGAGACCCAGTACTTC. This sequence joins TRBV7-2 and TRBJ2-5; D might be TRBD1 (6 bases). Germline V gene lookup returns CDR1 SGHTA and CDR2 FQGNSA. Deletions cut 3 bases from V and 1 base from J, with 12 bases between. There are 15 residues in the CDR3.